A single sample gave rise to the 30 T cell receptor beta chains below, sequenced in a study of CD8+CD57+ T cells in acquired aplastic anemia. Selection for sequencing was limited to patients who had shown CD8+CD57+ cell expansion by flow cytometry. Genomic DNA constituted the template upon which TCR beta VDJ and CDR3 profiling was performed. TCRdb re-called the reads through MiXCR, storing one row per CDR3 protein. Counted here are over 150,000 distinct CDR3 sequences, roughly 65% occurring once; the ten biggest clones make up 42%. The sequenced sample consisted of sorted CD4+, CD8+, or CD8+CD57+ T cells (not recorded which) from PBMCs. These TCRs come from a human donor with aplastic anemia.

As to this clonotype: Lacking the conserved final phenylalanine or tryptophan, this CDR3 likely reflects a read error. Because the CDR3's place on the DNA is in doubt, the DNA is left out and the CDR3 is given as listed by TCRdb. This rearrangement joins TRBV7-9 to TRBJ2-2. Germline values: CDR1 SEHNR, CDR2 FQNEAQ (reference sequence). Including both end residues, the CDR3 is 14 amino acids long. The CDR3 loop reads CASSQWDTAGELFC.

The genes are TRBV20-1 and TRBJ2-7, with 7 bases fitting TRBD1. V shed 7 bases, J shed 0 bases, and the junction held 3 bases outside the gene matches. The germline CDR1 and CDR2 sequences are DFQATT and SNEGSKA (reference sequence). The CDR3 is 12 residues long. The CDR3 loop reads CSGAGGSYEQYF. CDR3 sequence (DNA): TGCAGTGGGGCAGGGGGCTCCTACGAGCAGTACTTC.

At least ten counts were recorded for this clonotype. The chain is built from TRBV20-1 and TRBJ1-2; D is possibly TRBD1 (5 bases). CDR1 is DFQATT and CDR2 is SNEGSKA in the germline V gene (reference sequence). Trimming cost V 6 bases and J 5 bases, with 16 bases left between them. The CDR3 spans 13 residues. The CDR3 sequence: CSARGLEGYGYTF. CDR3 bases: TGCAGTGCGAGGGGCCTGGAAGGGTATGGCTACACCTTC.

The V call is TRBV20-1, the J call TRBJ2-5; 10 nucleotides align to TRBD2. Germline V CDR1 and CDR2: DFQATT, SNEGSKA (reference sequence). V shed 6 bases, J shed 6 bases, and the junction held 13 bases outside the gene matches. The CDR3 length is 15 residues. The CDR3 here is CSASSFPSGGKTQYF. The CDR3 DNA is TGCAGTGCCAGCAGCTTCCCTAGCGGGGGAAAGACCCAGTACTTC.

The chain carries TRBV12-3 or TRBV12-4 and TRBJ1-1; D gene ambiguous. V was pared by 6 bases and J by 5 bases, with 16 bases between. The CDR3 runs 14 residues. CDR3 nucleotide sequence: TGTGCCAGCAGCAAAAGGTTCGGTGGGACTGAAGCTTTCTTT. Translated, it gives CASSKRFGGTEAFF.

V usage is TRBV5-1 and J usage is TRBJ2-7, with TRBD1 matching 11 bases. Germline CDR1 SGHRS, CDR2 YFSETQ. This CDR3 is 16 amino acids long. V lost 3 bases, J lost 5 bases, and 10 bases stayed unmatched. CDR3 residues: CASSSQPRTGGDEQYF. CDR3 nucleotides: TGCGCCAGCAGCTCCCAACCACGGACAGGGGGCGACGAGCAGTACTTC.

This chain joins TRBV25-1 and TRBJ2-7; 7 positions match TRBD1. Germline V gene data show CDR1 as MGHDK and CDR2 as SYGVNS. With V trimmed by 4 bases and J by 2 bases, 5 bases remained unmatched. The length of the CDR3 is 14 residues. The CDR3 loop reads CASSAAGTAYEQYF. The CDR3 DNA is TGTGCCAGCAGTGCCGCCGGGACAGCCTACGAGCAGTACTTC.

The chain carries TRBV19 and TRBJ2-7, with D maybe TRBD1 (5 bases). V gave up 2 bases and J gave up 2 bases, with 10 bases separating them. CDR1 is LNHDA and CDR2 is SQIVND in the germline V gene (reference sequence). This CDR3 contains 14 residues. The CDR3 region has the DNA TGTGCCAGTAGTATACAGGGTTTACCCTACGAGCAGTACTTC. Amino acid sequence: CASSIQGLPYEQYF.

The rearrangement links TRBV5-1 to TRBJ2-1; 7 nucleotides match TRBD2. The CDR3 contains 14 residues. Germline loops: CDR1 SGHRS, CDR2 YFSETQ. V gave up 1 base and J gave up 5 bases; unmatched junction bases: 3. CDR3 nucleotide sequence: TGCGCCAGCAGCTTGCTAGCGGACAACAATGAGCAGTTCTTC. Amino acid sequence: CASSLLADNNEQFF. Together with reference TRBV5-1 and TRBJ2-1, the CDR3 gives the full variable domain: KAGVTQTPRYLIKTRGQQVTLSCSPISGHRSVSWYQQTPGQGLQFLFEYFSETQRNKGNFPGRFSGRQFSNSRSEMNVSTLELGDSALYLCASSLLADNNEQFFGPGTRLTVL.

The chain carries TRBV20-1 and TRBJ2-7; TRBD2 is a possible D gene (5 bases). V was pared by 2 bases and J by 2 bases, with 10 bases between. CDR3 length equals 13 residues. CDR1 DFQATT and CDR2 SNEGSKA come from the germline V gene (reference sequence). CDR3 loop: CSARSGLTYEQYF. CDR3 sequence (DNA): TGCAGTGCTAGAAGCGGTTTGACCTACGAGCAGTACTTC.

The chain links TRBV19 to TRBJ2-3, with 11 bases lining up with TRBD2. This CDR3 has 14 amino acids. Trimming took 9 bases from V and 2 from J; bases not matched to a gene: 4. Germline CDR1 is LNHDA and CDR2 is SQIVND (reference sequence). CDR3 bases: TGTGCCAGCAAGACTAGCGGGACCACAGATACGCAGTATTTT. Protein sequence: CASKTSGTTDTQYF. The complete variable domain, with remaining parts taken from reference TRBV19 and TRBJ2-3, reads DGGITQSPKYLFRKEGQNVTLSCEQNLNHDAMYWYRQDPGQGLRLIYYSQIVNDFQKGDIAEGYSVSREKKESFPLTVTSAQKNPTAFYLCASKTSGTTDTQYFGPGTRLTVL.

V and J are TRBV7-2 and TRBJ2-5; 9 positions agree with TRBD1. Trimming cost V 5 bases and J 5 bases; bases outside gene matches: 9. Germline V gene data show CDR1 as SGHTA and CDR2 as FQGNSA. The CDR3 totals 15 residues. CDR3 in amino acids: CASSRATGGRETQYF. DNA for the CDR3: TGTGCCAGCAGCCGAGCCACAGGGGGCCGGGAGACCCAGTACTTC.

The chain recombines TRBV5-1 with TRBJ1-3; D unclear. Trimming shortened V by 3 bases and J by 7 bases, and 14 bases separated the two germline ends. CDR1 is SGHRS, CDR2 YFSETQ, per germline. There are 14 residues in the CDR3. In nucleotides, the CDR3 is TGCGCCAGCAGCTCGGAGGGAGGAGGGAACACCATATATTTT. Protein sequence: CASSSEGGGNTIYF.

The chain links TRBV15 to TRBJ1-4; 9 nucleotides agree with TRBD1. The CDR3 sequence is 15 residues long. CDR1 LNHNV and CDR2 YYDKDF come from the germline V gene (reference sequence). With 4 bases clipped from V and 6 bases from J, the junction kept 6 bases outside the gene matches. CDR3 protein: CATSKGTGSDEKLFF. CDR3 DNA: TGTGCCACCAGCAAGGGGACAGGGAGCGATGAAAAACTGTTTTTT.

The chain recombines TRBV7-3 with TRBJ1-6, with D hard to call. CDR1 is SGHTA, CDR2 FQGTGA, per germline. V was shortened by 3 bases and J by 10 bases, with 10 bases between the two germline ends. The CDR3 sequence is 13 residues long. The CDR3 loop reads CASSFSLKSPLHF. The CDR3 bases are TGTGCCAGCAGCTTTTCCCTTAAATCACCCCTCCACTTT.

The rearrangement uses TRBV10-2 and TRBJ2-7; 8 positions agree with TRBD2. CDR1 WSHSY and CDR2 SAAADI come from the germline V gene. J lost 3 bases, V lost 2 bases, and 0 bases had no gene match. The CDR3 runs 13 residues. The DNA of the CDR3 is TGCGCCAGCAGTGAGAGCGGGGGCTACGAGCAGTACTTC. It translates to CASSESGGYEQYF.

The chain couples TRBV19 to TRBJ1-2, with TRBD1 as a possible D gene (5 bases). Trimming removed 8 bases at V and 2 bases at J, with 21 bases between. Germline V gene data show CDR1 as LNHDA and CDR2 as SQIVND (reference sequence). The CDR3 runs to 16 residues. The CDR3 nucleotides read TGTGCCAGTGGGGCCGGGAGGGCAGGAGGAAACTATGGCTACACCTTC. This translates into CASGAGRAGGNYGYTF.

This clonotype occurred once. V usage is TRBV7-9 and J usage is TRBJ1-6; 11 bases are shared with TRBD1. Germline CDR1 and CDR2: SEHNR and FQNEAQ (reference sequence). Unmatched junction bases numbered 10, after V lost 2 bases and J lost 1 base. CDR3 length equals 20 residues. The DNA for the CDR3 is TGTGCCAGCAGCTTAACGGGACAGGGGGTGGGCTTATCCTATAATTCACCCCTCCACTTT. Its translation is CASSLTGQGVGLSYNSPLHF.

The V and J genes are TRBV7-3 and TRBJ2-5; weak D call: TRBD2 (6 bases). This CDR3 comprises 14 residues. Germline CDR1 is SGHTA and CDR2 is FQGTGA. V lost 5 bases, J lost 5 bases, and 15 bases lay in between. This chain's CDR3 is CASSAYRDSETQYF. Here the CDR3 DNA reads TGTGCCAGCAGCGCATACCGGGACTCTGAGACCCAGTACTTC.

The DNA of the CDR3 is TGTGCCACCAGTGGGGCGGGCTGGACCGGGGAGCTGTTTTTT. Its protein product is CATSGAGWTGELFF. The chain carries TRBV24-1 and TRBJ2-2, with a tentative D call TRBD2 (5 bases). Germline values: CDR1 KGHDR, CDR2 SFDVKD. Trimming took off 5 bases at V and 5 bases at J, with 11 bases between the two ends. The CDR3 contains 14 residues.

This clonotype was found a few times. This rearrangement joins TRBV12-3 or TRBV12-4 to TRBJ1-1, with no clear D. V lost 3 bases and J 6 bases, leaving 8 bases between the germline ends. The CDR3 runs 12 residues. The CDR3 reads CASSFPGAEAFF. The DNA for the CDR3 is TGTGCCAGCAGTTTTCCCGGGGCTGAAGCTTTCTTT.

The CDR3: CASTSRDRAHEQYF. The DNA of the CDR3 is TGTGCCAGCACCTCCCGGGACAGGGCCCACGAGCAGTACTTC. This chain connects TRBV2 to TRBJ2-7, with TRBD1 identical over 9 bases. CDR3 length: 14 residues. Germline V gene data show CDR1 as SNHLY and CDR2 as FYNNEI. The trim removed 7 bases at V and 5 bases at J, leaving 9 bases unmatched.

The chain recombines TRBV2 with TRBJ2-7, with 10 bases aligning to TRBD2. This CDR3 spans 13 amino acids. Germline CDR1 is SNHLY and CDR2 is FYNNEI. The chain's CDR3 is CARLAGDLYEQYF. The CDR3 DNA is TGTGCTAGGCTAGCGGGGGACCTTTACGAGCAGTACTTC. The whole variable domain, filled in from reference TRBV2 and TRBJ2-7, reads EPEVTQTPSHQVTQMGQEVILRCVPISNHLYFYWYRQILGQKVEFLVSFYNNEISEKSEIFDDQFSVERPDGSNFTLKIRSTKLEDSAMYFCARLAGDLYEQYFGPGTRLTVT.

This clonotype appeared once. The chain links TRBV12-3 or TRBV12-4 to TRBJ2-1; no clear D. The CDR3 totals 15 residues. The V end was cut by 3 bases, the J end by 4 bases, with 13 bases between. The DNA of the CDR3 is TGTGCCAGCAGTTTTGCTGATGGGTGGTACAATGAGCAGTTCTTC. It codes for CASSFADGWYNEQFF.

This clonotype was observed a few times. The chain is built from TRBV2 and TRBJ2-7; weak D call: TRBD1 (5 bases). Trimming left V 7 bases short and J 0 bases short, with 10 bases between. CDR3 length: 13 residues. Germline V gene sequence: CDR1 SNHLY, CDR2 FYNNEI. As DNA, the CDR3 is TGTGCCAGCAAGAGGACACTCTCCTACGAGCAGTACTTC. Translating gives CASKRTLSYEQYF.

This clonotype was seen repeatedly, ten times or more. This chain connects TRBV19 to TRBJ2-1, with TRBD1 as a possible D gene (7 bases). The CDR3 is 14 residues long. The ends were cut back, 7 bases at V and 4 bases at J, with 14 bases in the middle. CDR1 and CDR2 (germline): LNHDA, SQIVND (reference sequence). The CDR3 is CASTPGGQYNEQFF. CDR3 coding DNA: TGTGCCAGTACCCCCGGGGGACAGTACAATGAGCAGTTCTTC.

The gene calls are TRBV2 and TRBJ2-5; D gene ambiguous. Germline-derived CDR1 and CDR2 are SNHLY and FYNNEI. Trimming removed 6 bases at V and 2 bases at J, with 16 bases between. The CDR3 length is 15 residues. The DNA of the CDR3 is TGTGCCAGCAGCCCTGATAGGGCCTTACAAGAGACCCAGTACTTC. Translating it yields CASSPDRALQETQYF.

The chain couples TRBV9 to TRBJ2-3; TRBD1 aligns across 10 bases. Trimming at V came to 4 bases and at J to 4 bases, leaving 3 bases not matched to a gene. The CDR3 covers 14 residues. Per germline, CDR1 SGDLS and CDR2 YYNGEE. CDR3 in DNA: TGTGCCAGCAGCTTTGGACAGGGGGCAGATACGCAGTATTTT. Translation gives CASSFGQGADTQYF.

V gene TRBV5-1 combines with J gene TRBJ1-2, with D unclear. Trimming removed 5 bases at V and 7 bases at J, with 12 bases between. Germline CDR1 reads SGHRS; CDR2 reads YFSETQ. This CDR3 comprises 12 residues. The CDR3 coding sequence is TGCGCCAGCAGTCGCGAGGGAGGTGGCTACACCTTC. Translation gives CASSREGGGYTF. The variable domain in full, with the rest retrieved from reference TRBV5-1 and TRBJ1-2, is KAGVTQTPRYLIKTRGQQVTLSCSPISGHRSVSWYQQTPGQGLQFLFEYFSETQRNKGNFPGRFSGRQFSNSRSEMNVSTLELGDSALYLCASSREGGGYTFGSGTRLTVV.

The V gene is TRBV19, the J gene TRBJ2-7, with a weak D call TRBD1 (5 bases). CDR3 length equals 13 residues. Per the germline V gene, CDR1 is LNHDA and CDR2 is SQIVND (reference sequence). The V end lost 6 bases, the J end lost 2 bases, and 11 bases lay between the germline ends. CDR3: CASRGQETYEQYF. The CDR3 DNA reads TGTGCCAGTAGGGGGCAGGAAACCTACGAGCAGTACTTC.